This T cell receptor (beta chain) was found in a study of neurological immune-mediated disorders. The method for making cDNA was 5'RACE, and it used 10-nucleotide random UMIs. Sequencing runs each yielded over 180 million TCR-beta sequences from 15-18 subjects. TCRdb independently ran MiXCR on the 5' RACE reads; one entry per CDR3 protein. The sample holds about 49,000 distinct CDR3 sequences, less than 12% seen once. Study conclusions and caveats: In HTLV-1-associated myelopathy, TCR clonal expansion was greatest, and in multiple sclerosis it was least, below healthy controls.

The V gene lost 6 bases and the J gene lost 7 bases, with 9 bases spanning the gap. Germline CDR1 MNHNY, CDR2 SVGAGI (reference sequence). The CDR3 is 11 residues long. The time point: longitudinal time-point 1 (baseline). This clonotype was detected many times. Its antigen is still unknown. The V and J genes are TRBV6-6 and TRBJ1-2; possible D gene TRBD1, 6 bases. The source material was PBMCs. This clonotype was sampled from a woman in her forties in good health. The CDR3 DNA follows: TGTGCCAGCAGAACAGGGAGTGGCTACACCTTC. Protein product: CASRTGSGYTF.